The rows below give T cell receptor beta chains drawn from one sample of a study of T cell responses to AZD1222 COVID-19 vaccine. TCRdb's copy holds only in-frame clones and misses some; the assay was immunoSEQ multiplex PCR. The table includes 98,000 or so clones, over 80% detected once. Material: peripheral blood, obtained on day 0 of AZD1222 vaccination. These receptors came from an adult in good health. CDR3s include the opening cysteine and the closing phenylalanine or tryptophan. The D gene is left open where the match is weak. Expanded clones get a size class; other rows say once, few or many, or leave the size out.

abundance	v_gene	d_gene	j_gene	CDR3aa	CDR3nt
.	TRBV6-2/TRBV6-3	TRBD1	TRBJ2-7	CASSPTSSDRGRKYF	TGTGCCAGCAGCCCCACTAGTAGTGACAGGGGACGAAAGTACTTC
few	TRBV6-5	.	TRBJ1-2	CATQAITGFYGYTF	TGTGCCACCCAAGCGATTACAGGGTTCTATGGCTACACCTTC
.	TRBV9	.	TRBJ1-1	CASSPPRLLNTEAFF	TGTGCCAGCAGCCCGCCAAGGTTATTGAACACTGAAGCTTTCTTT
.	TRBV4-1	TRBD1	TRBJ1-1	CASSLSPTGMNTEAFF	TGCGCCAGCAGCCTGAGTCCGACAGGGATGAACACTGAAGCTTTCTTT
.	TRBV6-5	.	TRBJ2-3	CASSYSIIGVSDTQYF	TGTGCCAGCAGTTACTCGATAATAGGAGTGTCAGATACGCAGTATTTT
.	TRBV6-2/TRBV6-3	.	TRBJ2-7	CASSYSGGHPYEQYF	TGTGCCAGCAGTTACTCGGGCGGGCACCCCTACGAGCAGTACTTC
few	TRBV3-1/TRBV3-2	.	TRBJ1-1	CASSQDTANSEAFF	TGTGCCAGCAGCCAAGATACGGCAAACTCTGAAGCTTTCTTT
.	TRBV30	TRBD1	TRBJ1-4	CAWSVKGRGLENEKLFF	TGTGCCTGGAGTGTCAAGGGCAGGGGGCTTGAAAATGAAAAACTGTTTTTT
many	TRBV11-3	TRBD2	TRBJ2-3	CASSLATPGTSGDTQYF	TGTGCCAGCAGCTTAGCAACACCCGGGACTAGTGGAGATACGCAGTATTTT
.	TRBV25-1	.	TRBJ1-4	CASSEAEQFNEKLFF	TGTGCCAGCAGTGAGGCAGAACAGTTTAATGAAAAACTGTTTTTT
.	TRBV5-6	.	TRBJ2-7	CASSADGRSSYEQYF	TGTGCCAGCAGCGCTGACGGAAGGAGCTCCTACGAGCAGTACTTC
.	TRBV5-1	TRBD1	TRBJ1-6	CASSRDRGRNSPLHF	TGCGCCAGCAGTAGGGACAGGGGGCGGAATTCACCCCTCCACTTT
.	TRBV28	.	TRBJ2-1	CASRQGNREQFF	TGTGCCAGCAGGCAGGGGAATCGTGAGCAGTTCTTC
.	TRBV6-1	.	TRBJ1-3	CASSAVYYKISGNTIYF	TGTGCCAGCAGTGCAGTTTATTACAAGATCTCTGGAAACACCATATATTTT
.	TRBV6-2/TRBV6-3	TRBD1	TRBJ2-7	CASSYLNRGRTEQYF	TGTGCCAGCAGTTATTTAAACAGGGGGCGCACCGAGCAGTACTTC
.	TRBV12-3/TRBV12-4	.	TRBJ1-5	CASSYRSNQPQHF	TGTGCCAGCAGTTACAGGAGCAATCAGCCCCAGCATTTT
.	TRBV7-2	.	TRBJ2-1	CASSLLLVSGRGNEQFF	TGTGCCAGCAGCTTATTGTTGGTGTCGGGTAGAGGCAATGAGCAGTTCTTC
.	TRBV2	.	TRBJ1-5	CASSEYGGNQPQHF	TGTGCCAGCAGTGAATATGGGGGGAATCAGCCCCAGCATTTT
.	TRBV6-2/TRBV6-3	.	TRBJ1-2	CASSYSRVGYTF	TGTGCCAGCAGTTACTCGAGAGTTGGCTACACCTTC